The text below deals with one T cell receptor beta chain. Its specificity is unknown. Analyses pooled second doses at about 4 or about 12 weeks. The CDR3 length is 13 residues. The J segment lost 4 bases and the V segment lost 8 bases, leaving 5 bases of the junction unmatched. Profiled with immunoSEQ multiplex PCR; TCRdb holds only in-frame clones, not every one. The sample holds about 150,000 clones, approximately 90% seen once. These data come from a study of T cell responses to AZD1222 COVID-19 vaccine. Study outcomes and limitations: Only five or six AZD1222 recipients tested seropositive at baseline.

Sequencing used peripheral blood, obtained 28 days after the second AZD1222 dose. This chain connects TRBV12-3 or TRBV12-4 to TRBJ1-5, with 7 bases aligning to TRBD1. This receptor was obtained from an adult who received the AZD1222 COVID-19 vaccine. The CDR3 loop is CASCRTGNQPQHF. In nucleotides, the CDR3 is TGTGCCAGCTGCAGGACAGGAAATCAGCCCCAGCATTTT.